A single sample is the source of the 9 T cell receptor beta chains below, sequenced in a study of shared clonotypes between healthy human individuals. Generated by immunoSEQ multiplex PCR, the TCRdb table keeps only in-frame clones and is missing some. This sample has about 600,000 clones; almost 97% occur once, and the top ten carry 0.045% to 0.06%. Sequencing used naive CD4+ T cells sorted from blood. The subset: CD45RA+ positively selected. Receptors originate from a woman aged 25 to 45 in good health.

The chain combines TRBV18 with TRBJ2-7, with TRBD1 identical over 8 bases. Germline-derived CDR1 and CDR2 are KGHSH and LQKENI. The J segment lost 6 bases and the V segment lost 2 bases, leaving 12 bases of the junction unmatched. The CDR3 consists of 16 residues. CDR3 residues: CASSPLMGQDLREQYF. CDR3 sequence (DNA): TGTGCCAGCTCACCATTGATGGGACAGGACCTACGCGAGCAGTACTTC.

A single count supports this clone. This chain links TRBV6-1 with TRBJ1-5; D may be TRBD1 (6 bases). CDR1 and CDR2 (germline): MNHNS, SASEGT. The V end was cut by 2 bases, the J end by 4 bases, with 12 bases between. CDR3 length: 15 residues. As DNA, the CDR3 is TGTGCCAGCAGTGAATCACAGGGACTAAATCAGCCCCAGCATTTT. Protein product: CASSESQGLNQPQHF.

The CDR3 loop reads CASSYSRLYAEAFF. The CDR3 DNA reads as TGTGCCAGCAGTTACTCGAGACTTTACGCTGAAGCTTTCTTT. The V and J genes are TRBV6-5 and TRBJ1-1; D unclear. CDR1 is MNHEY, CDR2 SVGAGI, per germline. This CDR3 contains 14 residues. V was shortened by 0 bases and J by 6 bases, with 11 bases between the two germline ends.

The chain combines TRBV18 with TRBJ2-3, with 8 bases aligning to TRBD2. CDR1 is KGHSH, CDR2 LQKENI, per germline. This CDR3 spans 15 amino acids. With V trimmed by 0 bases and J by 3 bases, 2 bases remained unmatched. The CDR3 nucleotides read TGTGCCAGCTCACCACCTCGCGGGAGGACAGATACGCAGTATTTT. Protein: CASSPPRGRTDTQYF.

The rearrangement uses TRBV6-5 and TRBJ2-5, with D maybe TRBD1 (8 bases). The germline V gene encodes CDR1 MNHEY and CDR2 SVGAGI. Trimming removed 6 bases from V and 6 bases from J, with 14 bases in between. This CDR3 has 13 residues. The CDR3 DNA sequence: TGTGCCAGCAGGCCACAGGGGGGGAAGACCCAGTACTTC. This translates into CASRPQGGKTQYF.

V and J are TRBV10-3 and TRBJ2-7; TRBD2 might be the D (6 bases). The CDR3 has 11 amino acids. Germline lookup yields CDR1 ENHRY and CDR2 SYGVKD. V lost 8 bases and J lost 11, with 16 bases in between. The chain's CDR3 is CAIGGGGTEYF. The CDR3 region has the DNA TGTGCCATCGGCGGAGGAGGGACTGAGTACTTC.

V is TRBV4-1 and J is TRBJ1-1; D is undetermined. The V end lost 6 bases, the J end lost 1 base, and 9 bases lay between the germline ends. The CDR3 sequence is 13 residues long. Germline-derived CDR1 and CDR2 are MGHRA and YSYEKL. The CDR3, as DNA: TGCGCCAGCAGAGGAGGGCAGAACACTGAAGCTTTCTTT. As protein: CASRGGQNTEAFF.

The gene calls are TRBV2 and TRBJ1-5, with D possibly being TRBD1 (6 bases). The germline CDR1 and CDR2 sequences are SNHLY and FYNNEI. V gave up 7 bases and J gave up 11 bases, with 21 bases separating them. The CDR3 is made up of 14 amino acids. The CDR3 here is CASNRDTGRQAQHF. CDR3 DNA sequence: TGTGCCAGCAACCGGGACACAGGTAGACAGGCCCAGCATTTT.

The CDR3 spells CASSHLVGNTEAFF. CDR3 sequence (DNA): TGTGCCAGCAGCCACCTCGTAGGGAACACTGAAGCTTTCTTT. The gene calls are TRBV25-1 and TRBJ1-1; D gene unclear. The germline V and J ends were trimmed by 6 bases and 1 base, with 12 bases remaining between them. The CDR3 covers 14 residues. CDR1 is MGHDK and CDR2 is SYGVNS in the germline V gene.